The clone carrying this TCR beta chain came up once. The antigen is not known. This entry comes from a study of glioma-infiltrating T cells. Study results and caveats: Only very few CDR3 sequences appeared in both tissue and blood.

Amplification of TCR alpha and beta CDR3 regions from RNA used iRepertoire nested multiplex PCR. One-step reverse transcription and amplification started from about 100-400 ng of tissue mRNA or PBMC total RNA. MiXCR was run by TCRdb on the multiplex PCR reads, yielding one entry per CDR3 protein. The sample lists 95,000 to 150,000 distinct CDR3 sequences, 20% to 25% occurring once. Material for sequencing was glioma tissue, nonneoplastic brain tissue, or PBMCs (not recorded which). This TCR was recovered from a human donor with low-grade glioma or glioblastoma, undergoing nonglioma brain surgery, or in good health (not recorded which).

The CDR3 DNA is TGTGCCAGCAGTGAGAAAGGGGCTGCTCTATCCATGGAGACCCAGTACTTC. Amino acids: CASSEKGAALSMETQYF. The chain couples TRBV6-1 to TRBJ2-5, with D possibly being TRBD1 (5 bases). The V end was cut by 3 bases, the J end by 5 bases, with 22 bases between. The CDR3 loop spans 17 amino acids. In germline, CDR1 is MNHNS, CDR2 SASEGT.